This T cell receptor (beta chain) was captured by sequencing in a study of long-term antiretroviral therapy in people with HIV. Study at large: The immediate-ART recommendation dates to 2015, and the earliest samples predate it by about a decade. General study results and limits: Spans of CDR3 length were tighter for HIV repertoires than for controls.

With regard to this clone: Its antigen is as yet unknown.

The immunoSEQ assay was v3.0, run at survey level. A target of roughly 40,000-55,000 T-cell genomes per sample was set for sequencing. The repertoire was sequenced with immunoSEQ multiplex PCR; TCRdb's copy has only in-frame clones and lacks some. The sample yields some 28,000 clones, 70% to 85% seen once. CDR1 and CDR2 from the germline V gene are SEHNR and FQNEAQ (reference sequence). The CDR3 totals 15 residues. Trimming took 1 base from V and 2 from J, leaving 10 bases between them. This clonotype originated in a man aged 40-55 years with HIV. The source material was unsorted PBMCs, sampled 3 years after starting antiretroviral therapy. The J gene is TRBJ2-3, the V gene TRBV7-9; a possible D gene is TRBD1 (5 bases). CDR3 loop: CASSLVTGITDTQYF. The CDR3 region has the DNA TGTGCCAGCAGCTTAGTTACAGGCATCACAGATACGCAGTATTTT.